The clone carrying this TCR beta chain has just a few counts. Sequencing used immunoSEQ multiplex PCR; TCRdb keeps in-frame clones, though not all of them. The sample holds tens of thousands of clones; 80% to 95% are singletons and the top ten take approximately 0.4%. This entry is derived from a study of technical replicates of blood from a handful of donors. Specimen: T cells isolated from PBMCs. This clonotype originated in a human donor in good health.

The CDR3 is CASSVDGTISYEQYF. The CDR3 DNA follows: TGTGCCAGCAGCGTAGACGGGACTATATCCTACGAGCAGTACTTC. The V call is TRBV9, the J call TRBJ2-7; 7 nucleotides agree with TRBD2. CDR1 and CDR2 from the germline V gene are SGDLS and YYNGEE. The V and J ends lost 0 bases and 1 base, in that order; junction bases with no gene match: 4. There are 15 residues in the CDR3.